The rows below give T cell receptor beta chains drawn from one sample of a study of OX40 agonist ivuxolimab in advanced cancers. Clones were read by immunoSEQ multiplex PCR, and TCRdb kept only the in-frame ones, dropping some. The repertoire includes around 67,000 clones, 87% of them detected once, and 1.3% sits in the top ten. The sequencing used CD4+ or CD8+ T cells sorted from blood, collected in a trial of the OX40 agonist ivuxolimab. Receptor source: an adult with an advanced solid tumor such as melanoma, head and neck, liver or kidney cancer. CDR3s include the opening cysteine and the closing phenylalanine or tryptophan.

TRBV6-1,TRBJ1-5,CASSEAGWGESNQPQHF
TRBV19,NA,CASSQLAGDAEQYF
TRBV19,TRBJ1-4,CASSMTGYVGEKLFF
TRBV7-2,TRBJ2-7,CASSFLTGGIYEQYF
TRBV19,TRBJ2-1,CASSIVGTVYNEQFF
TRBV7-2,TRBJ2-5,CASSLRGTEDETQYF
TRBV19,TRBJ1-1,CASSTWDRGRGTEAFF
TRBV7-2,TRBJ2-3,CASSLPGTDTQYF
TRBV27,TRBJ2-3,CASSPDIITDTQYF
TRBV5-1,TRBJ1-1,CASSWTRDRLNTEAFF
TRBV5-1,TRBJ2-5,CASSFSWAGETQYF
TRBV9,TRBJ2-7,CASSRGLASDEQYF
TRBV21-1,TRBJ1-5,CASSTPRTENQPQHF
TRBV11-2,TRBJ2-3,CASSLTGIPGDTQYF
TRBV9,TRBJ2-1,CASSVDGSSINEQFF
TRBV6-5,TRBJ1-5,CASSLDGPSNQPQHF
TRBV5-4,TRBJ1-3,CASSLFGSGNTIYF
TRBV21-1,TRBJ2-7,CASSKARTVYEQYF
TRBV29-1,TRBJ2-7,CSVMDRGNGEQYF
TRBV5-4,TRBJ1-5,CASSLAPGDQPQHF
TRBV5-1,TRBJ2-5,CASSPVQETQYF
TRBV30,TRBJ2-5,CAWSKPTGGKETQYF
TRBV2,TRBJ2-7,CASSEQGANYEQYF
TRBV25-1,TRBJ1-2,CASSTGTNYGYTF